This TCR beta chain was observed in a study of type 1 regulatory T cells. Whole-study context: An in vitro protocol generated T-allo10, a Tr1-enriched, alloantigen-specific CD4 T cell product.

This clonotype was observed many times. Antigen unknown. TCRdb called the reads again in MiXCR, with one record for every CDR3 protein. The data contain approximately 21,000 distinct CDR3 sequences, about half of them singletons. The V gene lost 0 bases and the J gene lost 2 bases, with 11 bases spanning the gap. CDR1 is SGHKS, CDR2 YYEKEE, per germline (reference sequence). The length of the CDR3 is 16 residues. Sequenced sample: cultured T cells, either the whole culture or a sorted T cell fraction (not recorded which). The rearrangement joins TRBV5-5 to TRBJ2-2; D not certain. The receptor comes from a human donor in good health. The CDR3 coding sequence is TGTGCCAGCAGCTTGGCCGGTTTTATAAACACCGGGGAGCTGTTTTTT. The encoded protein is CASSLAGFINTGELFF.